The sequence of this T cell receptor (beta chain) was determined in a study of cytomegalovirus exposure and HLA in healthy donors. This clone appeared a single time. Antigen specificity is unknown. This CDR3 has 17 residues. The germline gives CDR1 SGHAT, CDR2 FQNNGV. J was trimmed by 6 bases and V by 5 bases; bases with no gene match: 9. General study results and limits: Presence/absence analyses rested on an assumption that sequencing depth was roughly uniform across donors. Evidence from a later analysis indicated that most CMV-associated TCR beta chains looked HLA-restricted. Several of the most significant clusters appeared, in a later analysis, to be linked to common viral pathogens.

The primer mix had 60 Vbeta and 13 Jbeta primers. Profiled with immunoSEQ multiplex PCR; TCRdb holds only in-frame clones, not every one. Among about 59,000 clones listed, roughly 83% were seen once. The TCR sequence derives from a man aged 40-55 years in good health and CMV-seronegative. Material for sequencing was PBMCs. This chain uses TRBV11-2 with TRBJ2-3, with TRBD2 identical over 15 bases. The CDR3 sequence is CASSQGLAGGVRDTQYF. CDR3 DNA: TGTGCCAGCAGCCAGGGACTAGCGGGGGGCGTCCGGGATACGCAGTATTTT.